These 21 T cell receptor beta chains share one sample of origin, sequenced in a study of T cells after yellow fever vaccination. TCRdb analysed the 5' RACE reads with MiXCR anew, one entry per CDR3 protein. The sample lists 340,000 or so distinct CDR3 sequences; approximately 13% were seen once. The input for sequencing was CD4+ T cells sorted from PBMCs, taken 15 days after the yellow fever booster vaccination. The receptors stem from a man aged 18 to 30 who received the YFV17D yellow fever vaccine.

This clonotype appeared a few times. The V gene is TRBV15, the J gene TRBJ2-3; no reliable D call. The length of the CDR3 is 14 residues. V dropped 0 bases and J dropped 5 bases, with 9 bases sitting between them. Germline V gene data show CDR1 as LNHNV and CDR2 as YYDKDF (reference sequence). The CDR3 DNA reads as TGTGCCACCAGCAGAGACCCGAAAAAAGATACGCAGTATTTT. Translated: CATSRDPKKDTQYF.

The rearrangement joins TRBV19 to TRBJ1-1; D possibly corresponds to TRBD1 (5 bases). The CDR3 loop spans 12 amino acids. V was trimmed by 6 bases and J by 10 bases, leaving 15 bases between them. CDR1 and CDR2 (germline): LNHDA, SQIVND (reference sequence). The CDR3 sequence: CASSKGLGVAFF. The CDR3 nucleotides are TGTGCCAGTAGCAAAGGCTTGGGGGTAGCTTTCTTT.

The chain uses TRBV18 and TRBJ1-2; 7 positions agree with TRBD1. Germline V gene data show CDR1 as KGHSH and CDR2 as LQKENI. The J segment lost 8 bases and the V segment lost 6 bases, leaving 6 bases of the junction unmatched. CDR3 length equals 12 residues. CDR3 sequence: CASSDYRGGYTF. The CDR3 nucleotides read TGTGCCAGCTCGGACTACAGGGGAGGCTACACCTTC.

This sequence joins TRBV21-1 and TRBJ1-1; TRBD1, the table's D call, lacks a check against the DNA. TRBV21-1 is deemed a pseudogene. The CDR3 sequence is 11 residues long. CDR3 in amino acids: CAGLRGEEAFF. CDR3 in DNA: TGTGCCGGTCTTCGGGGGGAGGAAGCTTTCTTT.

This chain uses TRBV5-4 with TRBJ2-1; no firm D call. V was pared by 4 bases and J by 7 bases, with 12 bases between. CDR3 size: 13 residues. CDR1 is SGHNT and CDR2 is YYREEE in the germline V gene (reference sequence). The CDR3 DNA is TGTGCCAGCAGCCGAAACCGGGCTAATGAGCAGTTCTTC. Residues: CASSRNRANEQFF.

V and J are TRBV5-1 and TRBJ2-3; D ambiguous. Trimming cost V 1 base and J 1 base, with 13 bases left between them. CDR3 length equals 16 residues. Germline-derived CDR1 and CDR2 are SGHRS and YFSETQ. The CDR3 reads CASSLIGLDGTDTQYF. DNA of the CDR3: TGCGCCAGCAGCTTGATTGGCCTAGATGGCACAGATACGCAGTATTTT.

This clonotype was observed at least ten times. The chain has TRBV2 and TRBJ2-4; 8 bases match TRBD1. The ends lost 6 bases at V and 10 bases at J; junction bases unmatched: 8. The germline V gene encodes CDR1 SNHLY and CDR2 FYNNEI. This CDR3 region has 13 residues. DNA of the CDR3: TGTGCCAGCAGCGGGACAGGACCCACAATTCAGTACTTC. It yields the protein CASSGTGPTIQYF.

This clonotype was detected a few times. V and J are TRBV4-1 and TRBJ2-2; D is unclear. The V gene lost 0 bases and the J gene lost 2 bases, with 7 bases spanning the gap. The CDR3 runs to 15 residues. CDR1 is MGHRA and CDR2 is YSYEKL in the germline V gene. The CDR3 reads CASSQDDLNTGELFF. In DNA form, the CDR3 reads TGCGCCAGCAGCCAAGACGACCTTAACACCGGGGAGCTGTTTTTT.

This clonotype was seen a few times. The genes are TRBV7-2 and TRBJ2-7; D unclear. Germline loops: CDR1 SGHTA, CDR2 FQGNSA. V was clipped by 4 bases and J by 7 bases, with 14 bases between them. The CDR3 contains 13 residues. The CDR3 sequence: CASSSLVGSEQYV. In nucleotides, the CDR3 is TGTGCCAGCAGCTCCCTGGTGGGTTCTGAGCAGTACGTC.

The J gene is TRBJ2-7, the V gene TRBV5-1; possible D gene TRBD1, 5 bases. Trimming shortened V by 0 bases and J by 0 bases, and 13 bases separated the two germline ends. Looked up from germline, CDR1 is SGHRS and CDR2 is YFSETQ. This CDR3 has 16 amino acids. The CDR3 DNA is TGCGCCAGCAGCTTGGGTGGGGCCCTCTTCTCCTACGAGCAGTACTTC. This codes for CASSLGGALFSYEQYF.

The chain couples TRBV20-1 to TRBJ2-1, with TRBD1 identical over 11 bases. The CDR3 has 13 residues. Germline assignment: CDR1 DFQATT and CDR2 SNEGSKA (reference sequence). The V and J ends lost 6 bases and 12 bases, in that order; junction bases with no gene match: 10. CDR3 in DNA: TGCAGTGCCCCCGGACAGGGGGCCCCCGGGCAGTTCTTC. It translates to CSAPGQGAPGQFF.

This clonotype occurred many times. The V gene is TRBV28, the J gene TRBJ1-3, with TRBD1 matching 8 bases. The CDR3 spans 18 residues. The V and J ends lost 5 bases and 4 bases, in that order; junction bases with no gene match: 16. Germline-derived CDR1 and CDR2 are MDHEN and SYDVKM. For the CDR3, the DNA is TGTGCCAGCAGTCCGTCGGGGCAGGGGGCGAATATCGGAAACACCATATATTTT. It is translated as CASSPSGQGANIGNTIYF.

This clonotype was seen ten or more times. The CDR3 is CASSFEGGGNQPQHF. CDR3 nucleotide sequence: TGTGCCAGCAGCTTTGAGGGGGGGGGCAATCAGCCCCAGCATTTT. The chain carries TRBV7-2 and TRBJ1-5; possibly TRBD1 for D (6 bases). From germline, CDR1 is SGHTA and CDR2 FQGNSA. The CDR3 runs to 15 residues. V was shortened by 3 bases and J by 2 bases, with 11 bases between the two germline ends.

In its sample, this clonotype was seen a few times. This chain's CDR3 is CSVGQLTDTQYF. In DNA, the CDR3 is TGCAGCGTTGGACAGCTCACAGATACGCAGTATTTT. V usage is TRBV29-1 and J usage is TRBJ2-3; the D gene is possibly TRBD1 (5 bases). Trimming left V 4 bases short and J 2 bases short, with 7 bases between. Germline V lookup: CDR1 SQVTM, CDR2 ANQGSEA. The CDR3 has 12 residues.

The V and J genes are TRBV2 and TRBJ1-5; D unclear. This CDR3 has 13 residues. CDR1 is SNHLY, CDR2 FYNNEI, per germline. Trimming shortened V by 4 bases and J by 4 bases, and 8 bases separated the two germline ends. CDR3 DNA: TGTGCCAGCAGTGTCCCTAGGAATCAGCCCCAGCATTTT. Translated: CASSVPRNQPQHF.

In its sample, this clonotype was seen a few times. The V call is TRBV5-1, the J call TRBJ1-2, with 7 bases identical to TRBD1. The CDR3 runs 15 residues. V was pared by 4 bases and J by 8 bases, with 14 bases of the junction left unmatched. CDR1 and CDR2 from the germline V gene are SGHRS and YFSETQ. CDR3 nucleotide sequence: TGCGCCAGCAGCCCGGGACAGTCCAGAAATGTCGGCTACACCTTC. Residues: CASSPGQSRNVGYTF. The full variable domain, completed using reference TRBV5-1 and TRBJ1-2, is KAGVTQTPRYLIKTRGQQVTLSCSPISGHRSVSWYQQTPGQGLQFLFEYFSETQRNKGNFPGRFSGRQFSNSRSEMNVSTLELGDSALYLCASSPGQSRNVGYTFGSGTRLTVV.

This clonotype was recorded a few times. This chain links TRBV10-3 with TRBJ1-1; D not resolved. Germline-derived CDR1 and CDR2 are ENHRY and SYGVKD. Trimming left V 9 bases short and J 5 bases short, with 13 bases between. The CDR3 is 12 amino acids. The CDR3 nucleotides are TGTGCCATGAAGAATAGCGGGACTGAAGCTTTCTTT. It is translated as CAMKNSGTEAFF.

V usage is TRBV27 and J usage is TRBJ2-3, with D perhaps matching TRBD1 or TRBD2 (5 bases each). The CDR3 totals 14 residues. V was shortened by 7 bases and J by 4 bases, with 15 bases between the two germline ends. From germline, CDR1 is MNHEY and CDR2 SMNVEV (reference sequence). CDR3 in amino acids: CASTRGPGADTQYF. CDR3 coding DNA: TGTGCCAGCACAAGGGGCCCCGGGGCAGATACGCAGTATTTT.

This clonotype has a handful of counts. The rearrangement links TRBV6-5 to TRBJ1-5; 7 nucleotides line up with TRBD1. CDR1 and CDR2 from the germline V gene are MNHEY and SVGAGI. This CDR3 is 14 amino acids long. Losses at the gene ends were 4 bases for V and 5 bases for J; bases not matched to a gene: 5. The DNA of the CDR3 is TGTGCCAGCAGTTCCCACAGGGGTGATCAGCCCCAGCATTTT. Its translation: CASSSHRGDQPQHF.

V is TRBV29-1 and J is TRBJ2-5; D is ambiguous. Trimming left V 4 bases short and J 4 bases short, with 25 bases between. Germline V gene sequence: CDR1 SQVTM, CDR2 ANQGSEA. The CDR3 is 17 amino acids. The DNA of the CDR3 is TGCAGCGTTGGATCCCGTAGCCCCGTTGTATTAGCAGAGACCCAGTACTTC. This codes for CSVGSRSPVVLAETQYF.

The chain links TRBV5-1 to TRBJ2-5; D may be TRBD2 (5 bases). This CDR3 contains 15 residues. Germline V gene data show CDR1 as SGHRS and CDR2 as YFSETQ. Trimming took off 2 bases at V and 5 bases at J, with 16 bases between the two ends. CDR3 amino acids: CASSFVSGMGETQYF. DNA of the CDR3: TGCGCCAGCAGCTTTGTGAGCGGCATGGGCGAGACCCAGTACTTC.